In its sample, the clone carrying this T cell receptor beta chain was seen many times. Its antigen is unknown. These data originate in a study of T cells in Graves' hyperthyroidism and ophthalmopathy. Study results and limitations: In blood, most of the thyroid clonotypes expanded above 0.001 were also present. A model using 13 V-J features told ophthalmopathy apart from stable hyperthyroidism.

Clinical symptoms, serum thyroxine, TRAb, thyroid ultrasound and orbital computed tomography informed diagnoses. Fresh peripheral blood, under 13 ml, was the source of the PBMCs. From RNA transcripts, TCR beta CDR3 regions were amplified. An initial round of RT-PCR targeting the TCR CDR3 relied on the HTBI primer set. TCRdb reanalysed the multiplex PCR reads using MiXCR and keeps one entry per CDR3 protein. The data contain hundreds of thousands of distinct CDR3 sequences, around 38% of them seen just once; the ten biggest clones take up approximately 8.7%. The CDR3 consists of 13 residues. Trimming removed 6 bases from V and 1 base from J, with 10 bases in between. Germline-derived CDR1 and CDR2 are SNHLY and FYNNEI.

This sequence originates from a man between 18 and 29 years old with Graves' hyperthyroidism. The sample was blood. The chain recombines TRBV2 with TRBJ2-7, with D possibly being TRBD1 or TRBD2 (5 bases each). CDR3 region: CASRLGRSYEQYF. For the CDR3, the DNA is TGTGCCAGCAGGCTGGGACGTTCCTACGAGCAGTACTTC.